This T cell receptor (beta chain) was captured in a study of T cell repertoires in cytomegalovirus infection. Background on the study: CMV infection together with matching HLA type was indicated by public TCR beta signatures. Findings and limits, study-wide: HLA-C-restricted, CMV-specific TCR beta clonotypes were dominant ex vivo.

A single record per CDR3 protein comes from TCRdb applying MiXCR to the reads. The table has about 500,000 distinct CDR3 sequences, 30% to 40% seen once. This clonotype occurred a few times. Its matching antigen is unknown. Germline V gene lookup returns CDR1 SQVTM and CDR2 ANQGSEA. V trimming: 4 bases; J trimming: 6 bases; junction bases outside the gene matches: 10. The CDR3 spans 14 residues. This TCR came from a human donor in good health (CMV status not recorded). Some clones in this sample may be carry-over from other donors' samples. The gene calls are TRBV29-1 and TRBJ2-3, with 7 bases identical to TRBD2. The starting material was cultured PBMCs, obtained from culture after CMV antigen stimulation. CDR3 region: CSVGSGGSRDTQYF. CDR3 sequence (DNA): TGCAGCGTTGGGTCGGGCGGGAGCCGGGATACGCAGTATTTT.